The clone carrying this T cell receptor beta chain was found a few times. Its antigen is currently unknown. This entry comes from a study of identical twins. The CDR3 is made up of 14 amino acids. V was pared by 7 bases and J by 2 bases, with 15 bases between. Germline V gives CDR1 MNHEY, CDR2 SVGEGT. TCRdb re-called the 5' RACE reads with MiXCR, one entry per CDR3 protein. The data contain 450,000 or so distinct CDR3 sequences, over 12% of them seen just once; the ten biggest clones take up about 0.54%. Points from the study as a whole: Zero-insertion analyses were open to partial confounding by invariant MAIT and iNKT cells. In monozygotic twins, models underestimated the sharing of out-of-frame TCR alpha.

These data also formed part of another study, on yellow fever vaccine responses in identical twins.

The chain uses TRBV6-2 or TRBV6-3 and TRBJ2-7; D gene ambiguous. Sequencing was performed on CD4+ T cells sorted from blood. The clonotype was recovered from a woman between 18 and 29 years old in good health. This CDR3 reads CASTPPGQPYEQYF. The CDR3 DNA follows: TGTGCCAGCACCCCACCTGGGCAGCCCTACGAGCAGTACTTC.